One sample yielded the 23 T cell receptor beta chains listed below, sequenced in a study of T cell repertoires in cytomegalovirus infection. One entry per CDR3 protein, called by TCRdb with MiXCR from the reads. This sample yields some 350,000 distinct CDR3 sequences, of which around a third are seen a single time; approximately 12% belongs to the top ten. Their target antigens are unknown. Sequencing used cultured PBMCs, obtained from culture after CMV antigen stimulation. The origin of the receptors is a human donor in good health (CMV status not recorded). Some clones in this sample may be carry-over from other donors' samples.

The sample holds many counts of this clonotype. The chain combines TRBV20-1 with TRBJ1-1; 8 bases are a match to TRBD1. Germline trimming cut 0 bases from V and 11 bases from J; bases unmatched to any gene: 14. From germline, CDR1 is DFQATT and CDR2 SNEGSKA (reference sequence). The CDR3 consists of 15 residues. The CDR3 loop reads CSARDHGQGAGTAFF. The CDR3 DNA reads TGCAGTGCTAGAGATCACGGTCAGGGGGCTGGAACGGCTTTCTTT.

This clonotype was found a few times. Here the CDR3 DNA reads TGTGCCAGCAGTTATGGTCCGCTCAGGGTCCGTAATTACAATGAGCAGTTCTTC. It is translated as CASSYGPLRVRNYNEQFF. This chain joins TRBV6-9 and TRBJ2-1; D is perhaps TRBD1 (5 bases). The CDR3 totals 18 residues. V was clipped by 2 bases and J by 4 bases, with 21 bases between them. CDR1 is MNHGY and CDR2 is SVAAGI in the germline V gene.

This chain links TRBV12-3 or TRBV12-4 with TRBJ1-2; D not resolved. This CDR3 is built from 14 residues. V shed 7 bases and J shed 2 bases, with 14 bases lying between them. The CDR3 nucleotides read TGTGCCAGCATTTCGACGGATGTGAACTATGGCTACACCTTC. Amino acids: CASISTDVNYGYTF.

This clonotype came up a few times. The chain employs TRBV7-2 and TRBJ2-7, with D possibly called TRBD1 or TRBD2 (5 bases each). V lost 3 bases and J lost 3, with 9 bases in between. Per germline, CDR1 SGHTA and CDR2 FQGNSA. The CDR3 has 13 residues. CDR3: CASSLKRGYEQYF. For the CDR3, the DNA is TGTGCCAGCAGCTTGAAGAGGGGCTACGAGCAGTACTTC. Drawing the rest from reference TRBV7-2 and TRBJ2-7, the complete variable domain is GAGVSQSPSNKVTEKGKDVELRCDPISGHTALYWYRQSLGQGLEFLIYFQGNSAPDKSGLPSDRFSAERTGGSVSTLTIQRTQQEDSAVYLCASSLKRGYEQYFGPGTRLTVT.

The V and J genes are TRBV18 and TRBJ2-7, with D perhaps being TRBD1 or TRBD2 (6 bases each). V was cut by 5 bases and J by 5 bases, with 13 bases left in between. CDR3 length: 13 amino acids. The germline V gene has CDR1 KGHSH and CDR2 LQKENI. The CDR3: CASSSTGADEQYF. The CDR3 bases are TGTGCCAGCTCATCAACGGGGGCCGACGAGCAGTACTTC. Complete variable domain (other parts from reference TRBV18 and TRBJ2-7): NAGVMQNPRHLVRRRGQEARLRCSPMKGHSHVYWYRQLPEEGLKFMVYLQKENIIDESGMPKERFSAEFPKEGPSILRIQQVVRGDSAAYFCASSSTGADEQYFGPGTRLTVT.

Comment on this clonotype: The junction does not match germline at one end; this may be a read error. V is TRBV12-3 or TRBV12-4 and J is TRBJ1-1; possible D gene TRBD1, 5 bases. The length of the CDR3 is 14 residues. The CDR3 reads CAISFQGRVTEAFF. In nucleotides, the CDR3 is TGTGCCATCAGTTTTCAAGGCAGGGTCACTGAAGCTTTCTTT.

This chain joins TRBV6-1 and TRBJ1-1; the match to TRBD1 covers 8 bases. The CDR3 runs 13 residues. Germline-derived CDR1 and CDR2 are MNHNS and SASEGT. V dropped 8 bases and J dropped 0; count of bases not matched to a gene: 2. CDR3 sequence (DNA): TGTGCCAGCGACAGGGGCATGAACACTGAAGCTTTCTTT. It specifies CASDRGMNTEAFF.

This clonotype was found a few times. The chain is built from TRBV7-8 and TRBJ2-1; D is undetermined. There are 14 residues in the CDR3. In germline, CDR1 is SGHVS, CDR2 FQNEAQ. Trimming took off 2 bases at V and 3 bases at J, with 8 bases between the two ends. The CDR3 bases are TGTGCCAGCAGCTTAATAAGCATCTACAATGAGCAGTTCTTC. The encoded protein is CASSLISIYNEQFF.

The chain couples TRBV7-8 to TRBJ1-1; 7 nucleotides line up with TRBD1. V gave up 5 bases and J gave up 5 bases; unmatched junction bases: 5. CDR3 length equals 13 residues. The germline V gene has CDR1 SGHVS and CDR2 FQNEAQ. CDR3: CASSVTGRTEAFF. CDR3 sequence (DNA): TGTGCCAGCAGCGTGACAGGGAGGACTGAAGCTTTCTTT.

V is TRBV6-8 and J is TRBJ2-7, with D unclear. The CDR3 covers 12 residues. The germline gives CDR1 MNHGY, CDR2 SAAAGT. Trimming stripped 5 bases from V and 6 bases from J, with 11 bases between. The CDR3 DNA sequence: TGTGCCAGCAGTATTACCCTCGGCGAGCAGTACGTC. Its protein product is CASSITLGEQYV.

This clonotype appeared once. The gene calls are TRBV6-6 and TRBJ1-2; perhaps TRBD1 as D (6 bases). Trimming pared 2 bases from V and 6 bases from J, leaving 16 bases between. The CDR3 covers 15 residues. CDR1 MNHNY and CDR2 SVGAGI come from the germline V gene (reference sequence). The CDR3 protein is CASSYPPKGGHGYTF. The CDR3 nucleotides are TGTGCCAGCAGTTACCCCCCGAAGGGGGGCCATGGCTACACCTTC.

The rearrangement links TRBV7-3 to TRBJ2-3; 9 bases are a match to TRBD2. Germline values: CDR1 SGHTA, CDR2 FQGTGA. The CDR3 contains 15 residues. V lost 1 base, J lost 4 bases, and 3 bases stayed unmatched. The CDR3 region has the DNA TGTGCCAGCAGCTTAAGACGCGGGGGGGCAGATACGCAGTATTTT. Amino acids: CASSLRRGGADTQYF.

The V call is TRBV19, the J call TRBJ2-3, with a tentative D call TRBD2 (5 bases). CDR1 and CDR2 from the germline V gene are LNHDA and SQIVND (reference sequence). CDR3 size: 12 residues. The V end lost 5 bases, the J end lost 10 bases, and 13 bases lay between the germline ends. The CDR3 is CASSSGRGAQYF. The CDR3 DNA follows: TGTGCCAGTAGTTCCGGACGGGGAGCGCAGTATTTT. Full variable domain (outside the CDR3, taken from reference TRBV19 and TRBJ2-3): DGGITQSPKYLFRKEGQNVTLSCEQNLNHDAMYWYRQDPGQGLRLIYYSQIVNDFQKGDIAEGYSVSREKKESFPLTVTSAQKNPTAFYLCASSSGRGAQYFGPGTRLTVL.

This clonotype has just a few counts. The rearrangement joins TRBV5-4 to TRBJ2-7; D not resolved. Germline loops: CDR1 SGHNT, CDR2 YYREEE (reference sequence). V lost 3 bases and J 0 bases, leaving 13 bases between the germline ends. The CDR3 runs to 15 residues. CDR3: CASSSPRSSSYEQYF. For the CDR3, the DNA is TGTGCCAGCAGCTCACCCCGATCTAGCTCCTACGAGCAGTACTTC.

The chain combines TRBV19 with TRBJ2-1, with D unclear. CDR3 length: 12 amino acids. The germline gives CDR1 LNHDA, CDR2 SQIVND (reference sequence). V gave up 4 bases and J gave up 8 bases, with 9 bases separating them. CDR3 DNA sequence: TGTGCCAGTAGTACCCGGGCCGATGAGCAGTTCTTC. It codes for CASSTRADEQFF.

The rearrangement joins TRBV10-3 to TRBJ2-7; a possible D gene is TRBD1 (6 bases). Per the germline V gene, CDR1 is ENHRY and CDR2 is SYGVKD. Trimming took off 6 bases at V and 0 bases at J, with 12 bases between the two ends. This CDR3 comprises 14 residues. The CDR3 DNA follows: TGTGCCATCAGACAGGGACCGAGCTCCTACGAGCAGTACGTC. Translating it yields CAIRQGPSSYEQYV.

This clonotype turned up a few times. This rearrangement joins TRBV7-2 to TRBJ1-2; perhaps TRBD1 as D (6 bases). Trimming left V 2 bases short and J 4 bases short, with 17 bases between. The CDR3 is made up of 16 amino acids. Germline CDR1 reads SGHTA; CDR2 reads FQGNSA. This CDR3 is CASSLNFRGQGYGYTF. The CDR3 coding sequence is TGTGCCAGCAGCTTAAATTTCCGGGGACAAGGCTATGGCTACACCTTC.

This clonotype was seen a few times. J is TRBJ2-3 and V is TRBV6-5, with D perhaps TRBD2 (6 bases). The CDR3 consists of 13 residues. Deletions cut 9 bases from V and 6 bases from J, with 16 bases between. CDR1 and CDR2 (germline): MNHEY, SVGAGI. The DNA for the CDR3 is TGTGCCAGTTCTTCCTTAGCGGTGGATACGCAGTATTTT. Protein product: CASSSLAVDTQYF.

This chain uses TRBV5-1 with TRBJ2-7; no clear D. The CDR3 covers 13 residues. Trimming removed 4 bases from V and 1 base from J, with 9 bases in between. Germline-derived CDR1 and CDR2 are SGHRS and YFSETQ. CDR3 in DNA: TGCGCCAGCAGCCGGCACCATTCCTACGAGCAGTACTTC. Translated, it gives CASSRHHSYEQYF.

The table lists this clonotype with a few counts. V is TRBV19 and J is TRBJ2-5; 14 bases map to TRBD2. V trimming: 6 bases; J trimming: 5 bases; junction bases outside the gene matches: 5. The germline V gene has CDR1 LNHDA and CDR2 SQIVND (reference sequence). This CDR3 is 15 amino acids long. CDR3 protein: CASSGTSGSQETQYF. CDR3 nucleotide sequence: TGTGCCAGTAGCGGGACTAGCGGGAGTCAGGAGACCCAGTACTTC.

This clonotype has at least ten counts. This chain connects TRBV25-1 to TRBJ1-1; D not certain. Germline assignment: CDR1 MGHDK and CDR2 SYGVNS. V lost 6 bases and J lost 3, with 5 bases in between. CDR3 size: 11 residues. The CDR3: CASRGHTEAFF. In nucleotides, the CDR3 is TGTGCCAGCAGAGGACACACTGAAGCTTTCTTT.

This clonotype was seen a few times. The chain combines TRBV7-8 with TRBJ2-1, with D uncertain. The length of the CDR3 is 14 residues. CDR1 and CDR2 (germline): SGHVS, FQNEAQ. Trimming stripped 1 base from V and 6 bases from J, with 10 bases between. The CDR3 loop reads CASSLVISVNEQFF. The CDR3 nucleotides are TGTGCCAGCAGCTTAGTGATTAGTGTCAATGAGCAGTTCTTC.

V usage is TRBV15 and J usage is TRBJ1-1; tentatively, D is TRBD1 (6 bases). CDR3 length equals 13 residues. Per the germline V gene, CDR1 is LNHNV and CDR2 is YYDKDF (reference sequence). V was cut by 8 bases and J by 0 bases, with 10 bases left in between. The CDR3, as DNA: TGTGCCACCGGGGACACCTTGAACACTGAAGCTTTCTTT. Protein: CATGDTLNTEAFF. Using reference TRBV15 and TRBJ1-1 for the parts outside the CDR3, the full variable domain is DAMVIQNPRYQVTQFGKPVTLSCSQTLNHNVMYWYQQKSSQAPKLLFHYYDKDFNNEADTPDNFQSRRPNTSFCFLDIRSPGLGDTAMYLCATGDTLNTEAFFGQGTRLTVV.